The next 17 T cell receptor beta chains were all read from a single sample in a study of a mutant IDH1 vaccine in newly diagnosed glioma. These receptors lack a known antigen. The assay was immunoSEQ multiplex PCR, and TCRdb's table has in-frame clones only and misses some. In the table there are tens of thousands of clones, roughly 77% of which are singletons. The time point is: week 47, end of study. Each vaccine dose was 300 ug of mutant IDH1 20-mer peptide, with topical imiquimod. This specimen consisted of PBMCs, obtained from a glioma patient whose treatment included an IDH1 peptide vaccine. These receptors came from a man aged 40-50 years with glioma.

This clone was recorded once. V and J are TRBV4-3 and TRBJ2-5; 8 nucleotides match TRBD2. The tail of the sequence fits TRBJ2-7 better, so the J call may be wrong. The CDR3 runs 15 residues. Germline V gene sequence: CDR1 LGHNA, CDR2 YSLEER. The chain's CDR3 is CASSRSGLAAYEQYF. CDR3 sequence (DNA): TGCGCCAGCAGCCGATCAGGACTAGCTGCCTACGAGCAGTACTTC.

The J gene is TRBJ2-7, the V gene TRBV10-3; the D call may be TRBD1 or TRBD2 (5 bases each). The germline V gene encodes CDR1 ENHRY and CDR2 SYGVKD. The CDR3 extends over 16 amino acids. V was cut by 3 bases and J by 4 bases, with 19 bases left in between. This CDR3 is CAISELGQSGLYEQYF. The CDR3 region has the DNA TGTGCCATCAGTGAACTGGGCCAATCGGGGCTTTACGAGCAGTACTTC.

In DNA, the CDR3 is TGCGCCAGCAGCCCGGGGACTAGCGGGGGGAGCTCCTACGAGCAGTACTTC. Translating it yields CASSPGTSGGSSYEQYF. The rearrangement uses TRBV5-1 and TRBJ2-7; TRBD2 matches 15 bases. V was pared by 4 bases and J by 0 bases, with 5 bases of the junction left unmatched. The germline gives CDR1 SGHRS, CDR2 YFSETQ. The CDR3 is 17 residues long.

This chain connects TRBV7-2 to TRBJ1-4; TRBD1 matches at 7 bases. The CDR3 sequence is 12 residues long. The V segment lost 7 bases and the J segment 14 bases; nucleotides outside the gene matches: 10. The germline V gene encodes CDR1 SGHTA and CDR2 FQGNSA. Here the CDR3 DNA reads TGTGCCAGCACCGACAGGGTCGGAGGGCTGTTTTTT. Its protein product is CASTDRVGGLFF.

The rearrangement links TRBV7-2 to TRBJ1-4; D might be TRBD1 (5 bases). CDR1 and CDR2 (germline): SGHTA, FQGNSA. The CDR3 runs 14 residues. Trimming removed 6 bases from V and 3 bases from J, with 11 bases in between. The CDR3 coding sequence is TGTGCCAGCAGGGAGGGCAGGGCTAATGAAAAACTGTTTTTT. This codes for CASREGRANEKLFF.

Only a few counts were recorded for this clone. The chain combines TRBV7-6 with TRBJ1-6; D perhaps matches TRBD1 (5 bases). The CDR3 has 15 amino acids. V lost 5 bases and J lost 7, with 15 bases in between. Germline CDR1 is SGHVS and CDR2 is FNYEAQ. CDR3 bases: TGTGCCAGCAGCCTCCTGACAGAGAGCAATTCACCCCTCCACTTT. Translating gives CASSLLTESNSPLHF. Full variable domain (remainder filled in from reference TRBV7-6 and TRBJ1-6): GAGVSQSPRYKVTKRGQDVALRCDPISGHVSLYWYRQALGQGPEFLTYFNYEAQQDKSGLPNDRFSAERPEGSISTLTIQRTEQRDSAMYRCASSLLTESNSPLHFGNGTRLTVT.

The chain is built from TRBV6-1 and TRBJ2-1; 13 positions match TRBD2. After removal of 10 bases from V and 9 bases from J, the junction contained 6 bases not matched to a gene. The V gene's germline CDR1 is MNHNS and CDR2 SASEGT. The CDR3 extends over 13 amino acids. The CDR3 DNA reads as TGTGCCACACTAGCGGGGGGGCCATTTGAGCAGTTCTTC. Translating it yields CATLAGGPFEQFF.

This clone has a single count. The chain links TRBV9 to TRBJ2-1; 8 bases fit TRBD2. CDR1 is SGDLS and CDR2 is YYNGEE in the germline V gene. This CDR3 has 16 residues. The trim removed 4 bases at V and 9 bases at J, leaving 15 bases unmatched. The DNA for the CDR3 is TGTGCCAGCAGCCCAAGGACTAGCTCCCTTGTCGGTGAGCAGTTCTTC. Protein: CASSPRTSSLVGEQFF.

This clone was seen only a few times. V and J are TRBV27 and TRBJ2-2, with D uncertain. V lost 2 bases and J 7 bases, leaving 8 bases between the germline ends. From germline, CDR1 is MNHEY and CDR2 SMNVEV (reference sequence). This CDR3 contains 13 residues. CDR3 nucleotide sequence: TGTGCCAGCAGTTTACACAAAAACGGGGAGCTGTTTTTT. This sequence encodes CASSLHKNGELFF.

CDR3: CASSVVRGYSYEQYF. The CDR3 nucleotides are TGTGCCAGCAGTGTTGTGAGAGGGTACTCCTACGAGCAGTACTTC. The rearrangement uses TRBV6-1 and TRBJ2-7; the D gene is possibly TRBD2 (5 bases). CDR3 length: 15 residues. V lost 4 bases and J lost 0, with 13 bases in between. Per the germline V gene, CDR1 is MNHNS and CDR2 is SASEGT.

This chain connects TRBV15 to TRBJ2-7; maybe TRBD2 (5 bases). Germline V gene data show CDR1 as LNHNV and CDR2 as YYDKDF (reference sequence). Trimming pared 0 bases from V and 5 bases from J, leaving 8 bases between. This CDR3 comprises 13 residues. The CDR3 is CATSRDRGDEQYF. Written as DNA, the CDR3 is TGTGCCACCAGCAGAGATCGGGGAGACGAGCAGTACTTC.

V usage is TRBV27 and J usage is TRBJ2-1; 11 nucleotides line up with TRBD2. Germline-derived CDR1 and CDR2 are MNHEY and SMNVEV (reference sequence). The CDR3 runs 15 residues. V shed 7 bases, J shed 7 bases, and the junction held 9 bases outside the gene matches. The CDR3 DNA sequence: TGTGCCAGCACCCTAGCGGGGGGACCCTTTAATGAGCAGTTCTTC. This sequence encodes CASTLAGGPFNEQFF.

J is TRBJ2-5 and V is TRBV5-1; D may correspond to TRBD1 or TRBD2 (6 bases each). Germline V CDR1 and CDR2: SGHRS, YFSETQ. The germline V and J ends were trimmed by 0 bases and 6 bases, with 12 bases remaining between them. This CDR3 is built from 14 residues. DNA of the CDR3: TGCGCCAGCAGCTTGGCCAGTGGGGGGCAGACCCAGTACTTC. Its translation is CASSLASGGQTQYF.

The chain links TRBV7-2 to TRBJ2-6; D could derive from TRBD1 or TRBD2 (6 bases each). The V end lost 2 bases, the J end lost 0 bases, and 14 bases lay between the germline ends. The CDR3 loop spans 18 amino acids. In germline, CDR1 is SGHTA, CDR2 FQGNSA. CDR3: CASSLLRDTFSGANVLTF. In DNA form, the CDR3 reads TGTGCCAGCAGCTTATTGCGGGACACCTTCTCTGGGGCCAACGTCCTGACTTTC.

The CDR3 region has the DNA TGTGCCTGGAATACCGGGACCAATCAGCCCCAGCATTTT. Translation gives CAWNTGTNQPQHF. The chain has TRBV30 and TRBJ1-5; D is perhaps TRBD1 (5 bases). V lost 4 bases and J 3 bases, leaving 10 bases between the germline ends. The CDR3 is made up of 13 amino acids. CDR1 is GTSNPN and CDR2 is SVGIG in the germline V gene (reference sequence).

The rearrangement uses TRBV19 and TRBJ2-3; 8 bases fit TRBD2. Looked up from germline, CDR1 is LNHDA and CDR2 is SQIVND (reference sequence). The CDR3 loop spans 17 amino acids. V lost 6 bases, J lost 0 bases, and 11 bases stayed unmatched. This CDR3 reads CASRRRGGRTSTDTQYF. In DNA, the CDR3 is TGTGCCAGTAGACGCCGGGGGGGAAGAACTAGCACAGATACGCAGTATTTT. The variable domain in full, with the rest retrieved from reference TRBV19 and TRBJ2-3, is DGGITQSPKYLFRKEGQNVTLSCEQNLNHDAMYWYRQDPGQGLRLIYYSQIVNDFQKGDIAEGYSVSREKKESFPLTVTSAQKNPTAFYLCASRRRGGRTSTDTQYFGPGTRLTVL.

Only one count was recorded for this clone. The V call is TRBV6-5, the J call TRBJ2-7; no clear D. CDR3 length equals 11 residues. Trimming took 6 bases from V and 4 from J, leaving 7 bases between them. Germline lookup yields CDR1 MNHEY and CDR2 SVGAGI. CDR3 bases: TGTGCCAGCAGCCTAGAGTACGAGCAGTACTTC. This gives the protein CASSLEYEQYF.